This T cell receptor beta chain came from a study of shared clonotypes between healthy human individuals. With regard to this clone: Its specificity is unknown.

In germline, CDR1 is LNHDA, CDR2 SQIVND (reference sequence). The CDR3 has 12 residues. V dropped 4 bases and J dropped 6; count of bases not matched to a gene: 3. Study-level points and caveats: An anticipated effect of sequencing depth on clonotype sharing among donors was recognized. The diversity represented, both genetic and in exposure history, was limited by few donors.

Genomic DNA per cell subset filled all wells of several immunoSEQ plates. Original data processing: Because ImmunoSEQ provided only junction sequences with no quality scores, the filtering differed. TCRdb's copy holds only in-frame clones and misses some; the assay was immunoSEQ multiplex PCR. V and J calls and clone size come straight from that table; D and trimming were deduced from the DNA. The sample lists about 1 million clones; about 80% were seen once. The sequence was collected from a man younger than 35 in good health. V usage is TRBV19 and J usage is TRBJ2-7; 7 bases are shared with TRBD1. Sequenced material: memory CD4+ T cells sorted from blood. The subset denotes: CD45RA-negative fraction. This CDR3 is CASSNRDSEQYF. CDR3 sequence (DNA): TGTGCCAGTAGTAACCGGGACAGCGAGCAGTACTTC.